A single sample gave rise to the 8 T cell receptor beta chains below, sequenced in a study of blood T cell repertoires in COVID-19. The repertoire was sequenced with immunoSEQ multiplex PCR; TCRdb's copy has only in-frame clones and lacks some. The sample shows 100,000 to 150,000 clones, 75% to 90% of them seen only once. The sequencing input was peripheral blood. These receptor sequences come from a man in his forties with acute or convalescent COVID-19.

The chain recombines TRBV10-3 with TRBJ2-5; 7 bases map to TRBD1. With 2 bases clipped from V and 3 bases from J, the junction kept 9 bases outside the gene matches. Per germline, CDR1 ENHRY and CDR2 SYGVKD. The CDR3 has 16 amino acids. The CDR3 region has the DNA TGTGCCATCAGTGAGCCCCACTCGACAGGGAAAGAGACCCAGTACTTC. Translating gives CAISEPHSTGKETQYF.

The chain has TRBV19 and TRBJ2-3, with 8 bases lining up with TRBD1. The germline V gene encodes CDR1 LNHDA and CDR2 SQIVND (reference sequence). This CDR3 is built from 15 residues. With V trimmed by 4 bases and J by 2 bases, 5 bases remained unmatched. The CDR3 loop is CASSTQGAHTDTQYF. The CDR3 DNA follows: TGTGCCAGTAGTACCCAGGGGGCCCACACAGATACGCAGTATTTT.

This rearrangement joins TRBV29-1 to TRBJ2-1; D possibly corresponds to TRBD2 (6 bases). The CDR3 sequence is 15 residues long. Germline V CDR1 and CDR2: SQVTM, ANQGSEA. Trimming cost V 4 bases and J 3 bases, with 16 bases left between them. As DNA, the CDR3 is TGCAGCGTTGGTGAGGGGAGGTGGGACTACAATGAGCAGTTCTTC. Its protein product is CSVGEGRWDYNEQFF.

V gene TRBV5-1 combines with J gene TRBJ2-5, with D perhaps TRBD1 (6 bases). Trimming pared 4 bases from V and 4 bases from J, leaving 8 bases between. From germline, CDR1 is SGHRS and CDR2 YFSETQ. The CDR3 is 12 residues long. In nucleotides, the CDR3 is TGCGCCAGCAGCCAACAGGGAGAGACCCAGTACTTC. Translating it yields CASSQQGETQYF.

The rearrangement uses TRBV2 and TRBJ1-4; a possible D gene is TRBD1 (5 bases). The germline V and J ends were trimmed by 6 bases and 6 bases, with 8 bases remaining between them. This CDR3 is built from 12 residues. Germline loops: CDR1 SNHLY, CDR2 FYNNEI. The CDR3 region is CASSLTDEKLFF. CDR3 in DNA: TGTGCCAGCAGCTTGACAGATGAAAAACTGTTTTTT.

For the CDR3, the DNA is TGCGCCAGCAGTTGGACAGGGGAAGCCTACGAGCAGTACTTC. Encoded protein: CASSWTGEAYEQYF. The V call is TRBV10-2, the J call TRBJ2-7; 9 bases agree with TRBD1. J lost 2 bases, V lost 5 bases, and 4 bases had no gene match. The CDR3 is 14 amino acids. Germline CDR1 WSHSY, CDR2 SAAADI.

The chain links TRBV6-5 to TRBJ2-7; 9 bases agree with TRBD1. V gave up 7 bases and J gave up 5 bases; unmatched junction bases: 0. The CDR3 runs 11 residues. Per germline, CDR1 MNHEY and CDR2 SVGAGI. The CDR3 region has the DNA TGTGCCAGCAACAGGGGGCACGAGCAGTACTTC. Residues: CASNRGHEQYF.

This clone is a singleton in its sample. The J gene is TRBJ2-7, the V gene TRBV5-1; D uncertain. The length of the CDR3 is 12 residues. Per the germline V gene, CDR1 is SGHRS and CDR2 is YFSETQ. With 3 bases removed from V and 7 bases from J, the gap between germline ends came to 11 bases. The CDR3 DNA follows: TGCGCCAGCAGCTCCCCTCCCGGGGAGCAGTACTTC. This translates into CASSSPPGEQYF.